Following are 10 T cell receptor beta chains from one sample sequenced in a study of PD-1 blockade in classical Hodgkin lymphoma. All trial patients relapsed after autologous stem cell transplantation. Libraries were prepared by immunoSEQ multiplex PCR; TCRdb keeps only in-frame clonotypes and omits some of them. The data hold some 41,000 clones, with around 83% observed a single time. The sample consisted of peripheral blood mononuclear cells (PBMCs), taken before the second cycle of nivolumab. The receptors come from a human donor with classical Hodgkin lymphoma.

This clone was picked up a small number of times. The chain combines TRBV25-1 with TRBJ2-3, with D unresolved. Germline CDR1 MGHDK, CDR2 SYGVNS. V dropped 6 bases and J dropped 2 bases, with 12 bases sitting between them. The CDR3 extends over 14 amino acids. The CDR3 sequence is CASRAERLTDTQYF. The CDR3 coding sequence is TGTGCCAGCAGGGCGGAGAGGCTCACAGATACGCAGTATTTT.

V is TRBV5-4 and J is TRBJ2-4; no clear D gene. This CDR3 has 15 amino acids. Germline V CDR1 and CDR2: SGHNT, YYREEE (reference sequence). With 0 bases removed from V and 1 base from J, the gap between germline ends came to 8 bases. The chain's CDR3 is CASSLGTRAKNIQYF. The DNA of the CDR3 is TGTGCCAGCAGCTTGGGGACCCGCGCCAAAAACATTCAGTACTTC. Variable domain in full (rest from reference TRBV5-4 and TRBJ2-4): ETGVTQSPTHLIKTRGQQVTLRCSSQSGHNTVSWYQQALGQGPQFIFQYYREEENGRGNFPPRFSGLQFPNYSSELNVNALELDDSALYLCASSLGTRAKNIQYFGAGTRLSVL.

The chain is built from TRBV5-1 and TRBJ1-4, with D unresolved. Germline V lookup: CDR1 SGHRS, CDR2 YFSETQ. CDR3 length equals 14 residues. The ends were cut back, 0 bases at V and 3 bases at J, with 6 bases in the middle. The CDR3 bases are TGCGCCAGCAGCTTGGGTCATCCTAATGAAAAACTGTTTTTT. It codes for CASSLGHPNEKLFF. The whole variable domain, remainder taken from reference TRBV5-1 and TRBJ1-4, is KAGVTQTPRYLIKTRGQQVTLSCSPISGHRSVSWYQQTPGQGLQFLFEYFSETQRNKGNFPGRFSGRQFSNSRSEMNVSTLELGDSALYLCASSLGHPNEKLFFGSGTQLSVL.

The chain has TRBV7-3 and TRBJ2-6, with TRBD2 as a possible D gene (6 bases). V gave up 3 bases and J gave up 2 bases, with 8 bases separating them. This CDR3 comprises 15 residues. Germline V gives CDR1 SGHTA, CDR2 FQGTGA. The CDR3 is CASSLGGAGANVLTF. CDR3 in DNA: TGTGCCAGCAGCTTGGGGGGAGCTGGGGCCAACGTCCTGACTTTC.

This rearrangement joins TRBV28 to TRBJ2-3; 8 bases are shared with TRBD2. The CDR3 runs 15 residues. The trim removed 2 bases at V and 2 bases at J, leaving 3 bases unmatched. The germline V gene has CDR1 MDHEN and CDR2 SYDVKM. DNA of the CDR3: TGTGCCAGCAGTTTACGGGGGGGCTTCACAGATACGCAGTATTTT. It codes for CASSLRGGFTDTQYF.

Written as DNA, the CDR3 is TGTGCCAGCTCACCACTAGTTGCGAACACCGGGGAGCTGTTTTTT. Translating gives CASSPLVANTGELFF. The V and J genes are TRBV18 and TRBJ2-2; D uncertain. The germline gives CDR1 KGHSH, CDR2 LQKENI. This CDR3 contains 15 residues. The V and J ends lost 1 base and 0 bases respectively, with 6 bases between them.

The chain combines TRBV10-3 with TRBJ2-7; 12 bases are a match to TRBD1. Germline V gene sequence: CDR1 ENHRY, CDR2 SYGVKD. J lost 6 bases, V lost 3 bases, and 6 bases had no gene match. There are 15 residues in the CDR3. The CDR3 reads CAISEWDRGRGEQYF. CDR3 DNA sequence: TGTGCCATCAGTGAATGGGACAGGGGGCGGGGCGAGCAGTACTTC.

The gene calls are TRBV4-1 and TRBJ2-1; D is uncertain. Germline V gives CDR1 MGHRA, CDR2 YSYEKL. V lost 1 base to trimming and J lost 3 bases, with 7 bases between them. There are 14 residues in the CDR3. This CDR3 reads CASSQATDYNEQFF. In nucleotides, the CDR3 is TGCGCCAGCAGCCAAGCGACTGACTACAATGAGCAGTTCTTC.

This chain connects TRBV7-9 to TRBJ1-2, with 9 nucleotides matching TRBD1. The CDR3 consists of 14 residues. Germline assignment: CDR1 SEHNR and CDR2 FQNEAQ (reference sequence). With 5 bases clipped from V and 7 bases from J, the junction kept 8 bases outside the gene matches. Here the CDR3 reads CASSPGTGRVGYTF. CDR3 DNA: TGTGCCAGCAGCCCAGGGACAGGGCGTGTTGGCTACACCTTC.

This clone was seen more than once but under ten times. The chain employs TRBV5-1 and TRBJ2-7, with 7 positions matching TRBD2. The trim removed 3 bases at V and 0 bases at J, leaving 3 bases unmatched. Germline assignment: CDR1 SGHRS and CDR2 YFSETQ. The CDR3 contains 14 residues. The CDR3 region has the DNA TGCGCCAGCAGCTCTAGCGGCAGCTCCTACGAGCAGTACTTC. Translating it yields CASSSSGSSYEQYF.